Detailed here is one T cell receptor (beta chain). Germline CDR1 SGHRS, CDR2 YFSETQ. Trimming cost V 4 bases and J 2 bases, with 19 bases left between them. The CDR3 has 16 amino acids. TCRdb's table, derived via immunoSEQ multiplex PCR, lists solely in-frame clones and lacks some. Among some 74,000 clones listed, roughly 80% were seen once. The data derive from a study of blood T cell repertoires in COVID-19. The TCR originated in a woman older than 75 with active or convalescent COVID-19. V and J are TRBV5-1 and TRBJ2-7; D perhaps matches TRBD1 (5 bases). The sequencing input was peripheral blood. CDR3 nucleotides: TGCGCCAGCAGCCCCCATTGGACATCGGCGACCTACGAGCAGTACTTC. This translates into CASSPHWTSATYEQYF.